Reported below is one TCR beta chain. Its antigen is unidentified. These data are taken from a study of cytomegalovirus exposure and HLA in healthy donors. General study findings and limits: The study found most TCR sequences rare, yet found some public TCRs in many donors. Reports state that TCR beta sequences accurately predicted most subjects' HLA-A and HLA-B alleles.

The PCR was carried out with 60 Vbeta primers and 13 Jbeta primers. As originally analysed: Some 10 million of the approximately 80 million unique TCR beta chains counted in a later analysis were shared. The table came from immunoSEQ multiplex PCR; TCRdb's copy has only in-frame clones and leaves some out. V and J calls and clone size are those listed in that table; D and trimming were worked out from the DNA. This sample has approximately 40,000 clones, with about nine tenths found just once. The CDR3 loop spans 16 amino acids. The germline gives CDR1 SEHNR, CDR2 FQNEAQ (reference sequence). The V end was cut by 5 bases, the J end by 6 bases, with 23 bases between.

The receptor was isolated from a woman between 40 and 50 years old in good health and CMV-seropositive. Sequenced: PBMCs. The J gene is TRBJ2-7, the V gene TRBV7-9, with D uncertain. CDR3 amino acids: CASSPDTPGMDREQYF. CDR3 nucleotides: TGTGCCAGCAGCCCTGACACCCCAGGTATGGATCGCGAGCAGTACTTC.